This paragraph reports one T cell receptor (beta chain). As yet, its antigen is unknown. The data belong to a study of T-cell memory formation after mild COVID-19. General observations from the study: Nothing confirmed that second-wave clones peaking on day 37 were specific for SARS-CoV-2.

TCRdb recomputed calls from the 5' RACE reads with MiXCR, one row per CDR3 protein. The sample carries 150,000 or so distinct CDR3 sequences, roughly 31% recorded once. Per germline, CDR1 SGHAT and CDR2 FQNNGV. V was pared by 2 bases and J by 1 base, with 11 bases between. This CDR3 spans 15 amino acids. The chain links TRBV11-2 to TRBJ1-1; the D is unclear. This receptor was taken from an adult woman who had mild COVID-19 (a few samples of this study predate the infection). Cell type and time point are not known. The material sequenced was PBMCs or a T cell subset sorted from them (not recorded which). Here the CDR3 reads CASSLMGQANTEAFF. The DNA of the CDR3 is TGTGCCAGCAGCTTAATGGGCCAGGCGAACACTGAAGCTTTCTTT.